This is a list of T cell receptor beta chains from one sample in a study of Ad26.COV2.S vaccination and SARS-CoV-2 variants. The table came from immunoSEQ multiplex PCR; TCRdb's copy has only in-frame clones and leaves some out. The sample lists fewer than 900,000 clones; roughly nine tenths were seen once. Sample: peripheral blood, taken in a trial of Ad26.COV2.S vaccine versus placebo. The receptors were sampled from a person aged 18-65 years who received the Ad26.COV2.S COVID-19 vaccine or a placebo. Each CDR3 is given with its conserved first and last residue. D genes are given only for firm matches. A row's size may be missing; if present it is once, few, many or a size class.

>NA|TRBV6-2/TRBV6-3|NA|TRBJ1-2|13
TGTGCCAGCAGTCACAGAACTAACTATGGCTACACCTTC
CASSHRTNYGYTF
>TRBD1|TRBV9|NA|TRBJ2-3|15
TGTGCCAGCAGCGTAGGAAGGGGGCTTACAGATACGCAGTATTTT
CASSVGRGLTDTQYF
>NA|TRBV6-5|NA|TRBJ2-5|13
TGTGCCAGCAGAAGACAGGTCCAAGAGACCCAGTACTTC
CASRRQVQETQYF
>TRBD1|TRBV2|NA|TRBJ1-5|17
TGTGCCAGCAGTGAAACGCCGACAGGGTCCCGATATCAGCCCCAGCATTTT
CASSETPTGSRYQPQHF
>TRBD1|TRBV9|NA|TRBJ1-1|15
TGTGCCAGCAGCACTACTACAGGGGTGAGGACTGAAGCTTTCTTT
CASSTTTGVRTEAFF
>NA|TRBV30|NA|TRBJ1-1|11
TGTGCCTGGAGTCCGTCTTTTGAAGCTTTCTTT
CAWSPSFEAFF
>TRBD1|TRBV14|NA|TRBJ1-2|19
TGTGCCAGCAGCCACCTACAGGGGGACCGGTGGGGCAGGGACTATGGCTACACCTTC
CASSHLQGDRWGRDYGYTF
>NA|TRBV27|NA|TRBJ2-7|14
TGTGCCAGCAAGGTGGGACATGCCAGCCACGAGCAGTACTTC
CASKVGHASHEQYF
>TRBD1|TRBV6-5|NA|TRBJ1-2|14
TGTGCCAGCAGTTATGACCGGGACAGGCAAGGCTACACCTTC
CASSYDRDRQGYTF
>TRBD1|TRBV5-1|NA|TRBJ2-3|14
TGCGCCAGCAGCCCTGGACAGGGTCGGGATACGCAGTATTTT
CASSPGQGRDTQYF
>NA|TRBV7-6|once|TRBJ2-7|14
TGTGCCAGCAGCCCCTCGGGTAGTCCCTACGAGCAGTACTTC
CASSPSGSPYEQYF
>TRBD1|TRBV5-5|NA|TRBJ2-1|13
TGTGCCCGCCAACGACAGGGCGAGGGAGAGCAGTTCTTC
CARQRQGEGEQFF
>TRBD1|TRBV30|NA|TRBJ1-4|19
TGTGCCTGGAGGTCGTGGCCGGGGGACAGGGGGCTGGGGAATGAAAAACTGTTTTTT
CAWRSWPGDRGLGNEKLFF
>NA|TRBV2|NA|TRBJ1-1|17
TGTGCCAGCAGTGAAGAACCGGGACCCCTTGGAGGAACTGAAGCTTTCTTT
CASSEEPGPLGGTEAFF
>TRBD2|TRBV3-1/TRBV3-2|NA|TRBJ2-1|16
TGTGCCAGCAGCCAAGATTTCGGACTAGCACACAATGAGCAGTTCTTC
CASSQDFGLAHNEQFF
>NA|TRBV6-5|NA|TRBJ2-1|13
TGTGCCAGCAGTTACGGCTCCGGGAATGAGCAGTTCTTC
CASSYGSGNEQFF
>NA|TRBV5-4|NA|TRBJ1-2|13
TGTGCCAGCAGCGTTAACAGGGACTATGGCTACACCTTC
CASSVNRDYGYTF
>NA|TRBV27|once|TRBJ2-7|12
TGTGCCATTAGGGACGGATACTACGAGCAGTACTTC
CAIRDGYYEQYF
>NA|TRBV6-5|NA|TRBJ2-7|11
TGTGCCTCCCAGAGCTCCTACGAGCAGTACTTC
CASQSSYEQYF
>NA|TRBV18|NA|TRBJ2-1|13
TGTGCCAGCTCAACTACCCTAGGCGATGAGCAGTTCTTC
CASSTTLGDEQFF
>NA|TRBV19|NA|TRBJ2-2|13
TGTGCCAGTAGTGGCAGGGTTCCCGGGGAGCTGTTTTTT
CASSGRVPGELFF
>TRBD2|TRBV18|NA|TRBJ2-3|16
TGTGCCAGCTCACCAAGGACTAGCGGGGGGGCGGATACGCAGTATTTT
CASSPRTSGGADTQYF
>TRBD2|TRBV27|NA|TRBJ2-1|11
TGTACATGGGTAGCGGGAGTTGAGCAGTTCTTC
CTWVAGVEQFF
>TRBD2|TRBV12-3/TRBV12-4|NA|TRBJ2-1|12
TGTGCCAGCAGTTTACTAGCGGGGGACCAGTTCTTC
CASSLLAGDQFF
>TRBD1|TRBV7-8|NA|TRBJ1-5|15
TGTGCCAGCAGCTGGGGACAGGGCAGGAGTCAGCCCCAGCATTTT
CASSWGQGRSQPQHF
>NA|TRBV6-5|NA|TRBJ2-5|13
TGTGCCAGCAGTTACTCGATAGGGTTCGCCCAGTACTTC
CASSYSIGFAQYF
>TRBD2|TRBV9|NA|TRBJ2-3|13
TGTGCCAGCAGGACTAGCGGAACAGATACGCAGTATTTT
CASRTSGTDTQYF
>NA|TRBV12-3/TRBV12-4|NA|TRBJ2-3|13
TGTGCCAGCAGTTTAACAGACACAGATACGCAGTATTTT
CASSLTDTDTQYF
>NA|TRBV30|NA|TRBJ2-7|11
TGTGCCTGGAGTAAGAATTACGAGCAGTACTTC
CAWSKNYEQYF
>NA|TRBV7-2|NA|TRBJ1-1|14
TGTGCCAGCAGGAAGCAGGGGTCCCCCACTGAAGCTTTCTTT
CASRKQGSPTEAFF
>NA|TRBV6-2/TRBV6-3|NA|TRBJ2-7|14
TGTGCCAGCAGTTCCCCTTTGACAGCGTACGAGCAGTACTTC
CASSSPLTAYEQYF
>TRBD2|TRBV5-8|NA|TRBJ2-1|17
TGTGCCAGCAGCGCTGGGACTAGCGGGGGTCCTTACAATGAGCAGTTCTTC
CASSAGTSGGPYNEQFF
>NA|TRBV9|NA|TRBJ2-3|15
TGTGCCAGCAGCGTAGGGCCCACTAGGACAGATACGCAGTATTTT
CASSVGPTRTDTQYF
>NA|TRBV7-9|NA|TRBJ2-7|13
TGTGCCAGCAGCTCCGACGGATCCTACGAGCAGTACTTC
CASSSDGSYEQYF
>NA|TRBV4-1|NA|TRBJ1-5|16
TGCGCCAGCAGCCAAGATCATCTTATTAGCAATCAGCCCCAGCATTTT
CASSQDHLISNQPQHF
>TRBD1|TRBV5-8|NA|TRBJ2-2|15
TGTGCCAGCAGCTGGACAGGGGCGAACACCGGGGAGCTGTTTTTT
CASSWTGANTGELFF
>TRBD2|TRBV19|NA|TRBJ2-3|17
TGTGCCAGTAGTATGCCCCTTAGCGGGGCGCGCACAGATACGCAGTATTTT
CASSMPLSGARTDTQYF
>TRBD1|TRBV10-3|NA|TRBJ1-5|15
TGTGCCATCAGTGAGAACAGGGGTCGAAATCAGCCCCAGCATTTT
CAISENRGRNQPQHF
>NA|TRBV5-1|NA|TRBJ1-1|14
TGCGCCAGCAGTCCCACGGGTTGGGACACTGAAGCTTTCTTT
CASSPTGWDTEAFF
>NA|TRBV30|NA|TRBJ2-1|13
TGTGCCTGGACAGGGACGTCCTACAATGAGCAGTTCTTC
CAWTGTSYNEQFF
>TRBD1|TRBV7-3|NA|TRBJ2-1|14
TGTGCCAGCAGCCCCCCCGGGACAGGGGAAGAGCAGTTCTTC
CASSPPGTGEEQFF